This T cell receptor (beta chain) was captured by sequencing in a study of T-cell reconstitution after alpha-beta-depleted transplantation in children. As for this clonotype: The antigen remains unidentified.

Findings of the study overall: Roughly two months post-transplant, alpha-beta T cells reportedly originated from several hundred graft clones that had expanded. Newly generated T cells supplied most T-cell counts and diversity one year post-transplant.

The CDR3 sequence is 12 residues long. Trimming took off 8 bases at V and 4 bases at J, with 11 bases between the two ends. Per germline, CDR1 MNHNY and CDR2 SVGAGI (reference sequence). The authors prepared the TCRbeta library with unique molecular identifiers. TCRdb redid the calling of the PCR reads with MiXCR, one entry per CDR3 protein. The data show 250,000 to 400,000 distinct CDR3 sequences, around 25% seen once. Sequenced material: PBMCs, mostly from graft donor cells, taken 180 days after TCRalphabeta/CD19-depleted stem cell transplant. This chain connects TRBV6-6 to TRBJ1-2; no firm D call. The sequence came from a male patient between 5 and 17 years old who had a stem cell transplant for acute lymphoblastic leukemia, so the T cells may come from the graft donor. The CDR3 protein is CASWTGGYGYTF. Written as DNA, the CDR3 is TGTGCCAGCTGGACGGGCGGCTATGGCTACACCTTC.